This T cell receptor beta chain was identified during a study of blood T cells in healthy people across ages (dated by TCRdb to between 2014 and 2017). Notes on the research overall: In model experiments, roughly one uniquely barcoded TCR beta cDNA molecule per two T cells was captured by template switching. To avoid experimental bias, donors of different ages were distributed randomly across sequencing lanes. The study analyzed two additional independent replicas of 1 million unique cDNA reads from the same blood draw for two donors, one aged 18 to 30 and one aged 80 or older. Four age groups were formed from the donors: young (average about 16 years), middle-aged (just under 40), aged (roughly 59) and long-lived (less than 85). The study measured age-related changes in TCR beta repertoire diversity using deep sequencing normalized with unique cDNA molecular identifiers.

Systemically healthy Caucasian individuals from Russia, around 38 in total and aged 6 to 90 years, were included as donors. Approximately 9.3 milliliters of peripheral blood were collected from each donor into EDTA-treated Vacutainer tubes. Ficoll-Paque density-gradient centrifugation was used to isolate PBMCs, with at least 7 million per sample. Trizol reagent was used to extract total RNA from PBMCs, with at least 5.5 micrograms per sample. For every donor, flow cytometry on a PBMC aliquot measured the percentage of naive CD45RAhigh/CD27high T cells. Findings and caveats that apply to the study as a whole: Estimates of total diversity based on one million sequenced T cells were regarded as lower bounds and as underestimates. Compared with the aged group, the long-lived group had more naive CD4+ T cells, fewer expanded clones and increased TCR diversity, a pattern suggesting age selection. Observed TCR beta diversity per million T cells fell roughly linearly with age, and a significant reduction was already apparent by age around 40. Because profiling used bulk unsorted PBMCs, naive and antigen-experienced compartments could not be compared conclusively. The CMV infection status of donors was not known, potentially confounding age-related changes in expanded clonotypes. A strong correlation was found between observed TCR beta diversity and the percentage of naive T cells measured by flow cytometry.

As regards this clonotype: Its recognized antigen is unknown. Within one base of it there is no much larger clone, and no base qualities were kept.

Here V drops 3 bases and J drops 0 bases, and the junction holds 3 bases not matched to any gene. Per the germline V gene, SGDLS is the CDR1 and YYNGEE is the CDR2. Its CDR3 holds 16 amino acids, cysteine through phenylalanine. The only DNA kept is the CDR3, 48 bases in frame from the first base. Library preparation was by 5' RACE. A second PCR of roughly 6 to 12 cycles was run with a J-beta primer mix and a sample-barcoded 5' primer. A unique molecular identifier was introduced onto each TCR beta cDNA molecule by a template-switch 5' adaptor carrying 12 random nucleotides. At least 3 million CDR3-containing paired-end reads were obtained from each sample. All of the RNA was converted into first-strand cDNA using the Mint cDNA synthesis kit, with a TRBC-specific oligonucleotide serving as the primer. Following uracil-DNA glycosylase treatment, all cDNA underwent a first 18-cycle PCR with the universal primers M1SS and BC2_uni_R. Per the source publication's procedure: Each sample was normalized by randomly selecting 1 million high-quality reads, each carrying a distinct molecular identifier. Instead of being binned into consensus sequences, reads that shared molecular identifiers were thrown out. CDR3 identification, clonotype clustering and error correction used MiTCR with a Q25 quality threshold and the strictest error-elimination algorithm. A nonparametric unseen species model with Euler transformation was used to estimate lower-bound total TCR beta diversity. Using fastp trimming at Q25 and MiXCR clonotype assembly, TCRdb reanalyzed the public sequencing data and kept in-frame beta chains. Each record represents a unique CDR3 protein, reported with the most common genes and DNA among its rows. TCRdb, not the authors, supplied the V and J calls. Across this sample there are around 1,900,000 distinct CDR3 sequences, with about 39% seen only once. Roughly 23% of the sample is taken by the ten largest.

Sequencing was performed on blood. The chain uses TRBV9 and TRBJ2-1; a stretch of 10 junction bases matches TRBD2. The receptor's source is a human donor in good health. The CDR3 protein sequence reads: CASSGGTSASYNEQFF. The sequenced DNA is TGTGCCAGCAGCGGTGGGACTAGCGCCTCCTACAATGAGCAGTTCTTC.